This TCR beta chain appears in the sequencing data of a study of T cell repertoires in cytomegalovirus infection. The wider study: Public TCR beta signature analysis indicated the presence of both CMV infection and matching HLA type.

This CDR3 is built from 15 residues. V was pared by 3 bases and J by 2 bases, with 15 bases between. Germline lookup yields CDR1 SGHNT and CDR2 YYREEE (reference sequence). TCRdb independently ran MiXCR on the reads; one entry per CDR3 protein. The repertoire holds tens of thousands of distinct CDR3 sequences, with roughly 3.7% as singletons. There are many counts of this clonotype. Its specificity is not known. Notes on the study in general: HLA-C-restricted CMV-specific TCR beta clonotypes were dominant in the ex vivo response. Cumulated frequencies of public TCR beta families served to identify carriers of CMV plus the relevant HLA.

The chain links TRBV5-4 to TRBJ2-7, with D unclear. The sequencing input was PBMCs. The TCR originated in a human donor in good health (CMV status not recorded). Some clones in this sample may be carry-over from other donors' samples. This CDR3 reads CASSSTPVPAYEQYF. The DNA for the CDR3 is TGTGCCAGCAGCTCGACACCGGTTCCGGCCTACGAGCAGTACTTC.